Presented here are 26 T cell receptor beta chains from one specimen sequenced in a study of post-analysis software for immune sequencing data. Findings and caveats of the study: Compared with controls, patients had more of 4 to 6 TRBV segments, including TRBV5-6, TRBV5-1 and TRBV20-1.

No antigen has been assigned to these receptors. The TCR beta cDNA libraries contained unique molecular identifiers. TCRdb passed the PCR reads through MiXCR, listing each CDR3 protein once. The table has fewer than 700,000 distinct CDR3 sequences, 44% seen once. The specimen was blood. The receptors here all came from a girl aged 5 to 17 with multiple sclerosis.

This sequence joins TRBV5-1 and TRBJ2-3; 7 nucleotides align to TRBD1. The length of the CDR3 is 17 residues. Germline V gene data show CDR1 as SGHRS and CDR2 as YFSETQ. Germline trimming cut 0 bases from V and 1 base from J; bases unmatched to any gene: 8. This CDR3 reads CASSLGVGDSRTDTQYF. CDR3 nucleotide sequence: TGCGCCAGCAGCTTGGGCGTCGGGGACAGTCGCACAGATACGCAGTATTTT.

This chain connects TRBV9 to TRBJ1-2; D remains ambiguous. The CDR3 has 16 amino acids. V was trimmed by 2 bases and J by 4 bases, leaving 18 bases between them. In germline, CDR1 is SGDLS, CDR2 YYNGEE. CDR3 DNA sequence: TGTGCCAGCAGCGTGCTGACTGGCGGGAGTGCCTATGGCTACACCTTC. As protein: CASSVLTGGSAYGYTF.

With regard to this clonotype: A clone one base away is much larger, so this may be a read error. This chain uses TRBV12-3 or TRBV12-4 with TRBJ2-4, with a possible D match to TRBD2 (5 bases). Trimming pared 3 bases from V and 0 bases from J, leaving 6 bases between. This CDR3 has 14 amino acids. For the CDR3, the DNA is TGTGCCAGCAGTTTTGGACTAGCCAAAAACATTCAGTACTTC. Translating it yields CASSFGLAKNIQYF.

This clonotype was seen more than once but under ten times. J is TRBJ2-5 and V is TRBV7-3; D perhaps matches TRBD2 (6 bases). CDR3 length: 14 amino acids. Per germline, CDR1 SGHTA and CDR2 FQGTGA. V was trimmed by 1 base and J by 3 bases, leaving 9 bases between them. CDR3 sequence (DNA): TGTGCCAGCAGCTTAATGGGGGGAAAAGAGACCCAGTACTTC. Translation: CASSLMGGKETQYF.

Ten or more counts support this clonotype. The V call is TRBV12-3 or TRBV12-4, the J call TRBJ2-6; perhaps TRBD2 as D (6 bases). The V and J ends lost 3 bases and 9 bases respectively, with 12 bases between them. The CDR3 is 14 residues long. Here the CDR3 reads CASSFGGSDNVLTF. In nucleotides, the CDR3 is TGTGCCAGCAGTTTCGGAGGGTCTGACAACGTCCTGACTTTC.

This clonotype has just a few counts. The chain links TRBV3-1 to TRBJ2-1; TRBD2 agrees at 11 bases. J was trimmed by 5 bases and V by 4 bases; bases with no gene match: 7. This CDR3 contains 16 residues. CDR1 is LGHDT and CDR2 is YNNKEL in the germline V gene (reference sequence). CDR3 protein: CASSRLGTSGNNEQFF. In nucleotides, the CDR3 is TGTGCCAGCAGCCGCCTCGGGACTAGCGGCAACAATGAGCAGTTCTTC.

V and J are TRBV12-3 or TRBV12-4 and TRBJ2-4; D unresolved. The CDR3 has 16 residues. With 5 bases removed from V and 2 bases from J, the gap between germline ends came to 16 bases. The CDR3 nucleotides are TGTGCCAGCAGTCCCGGCGATCTGTTTACCAAAAACATTCAGTACTTC. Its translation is CASSPGDLFTKNIQYF.

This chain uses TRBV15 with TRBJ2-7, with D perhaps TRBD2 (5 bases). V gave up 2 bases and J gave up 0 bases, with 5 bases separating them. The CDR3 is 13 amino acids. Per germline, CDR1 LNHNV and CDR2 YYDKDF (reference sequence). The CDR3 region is CATSRTSSYEQYF. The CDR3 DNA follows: TGTGCCACCAGCAGAACTAGCTCCTACGAGCAGTACTTC.

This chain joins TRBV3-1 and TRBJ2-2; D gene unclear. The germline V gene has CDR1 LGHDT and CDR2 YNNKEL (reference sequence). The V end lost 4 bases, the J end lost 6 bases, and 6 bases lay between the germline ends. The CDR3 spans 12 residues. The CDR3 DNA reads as TGTGCCAGCAGCCGCCCGCCCGGGGAGCTGTTTTTT. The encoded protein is CASSRPPGELFF.

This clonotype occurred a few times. CDR3 residues: CASSQVFGNRRGERIQETQYF. The DNA of the CDR3 is TGCGCCAGCAGCCAAGTTTTCGGCAACCGACGAGGAGAAAGGATTCAAGAGACCCAGTACTTC. This rearrangement joins TRBV4-1 to TRBJ2-5; D is undetermined. This CDR3 is built from 21 residues. In germline, CDR1 is MGHRA, CDR2 YSYEKL. V was clipped by 1 base and J by 2 bases, with 29 bases between them.

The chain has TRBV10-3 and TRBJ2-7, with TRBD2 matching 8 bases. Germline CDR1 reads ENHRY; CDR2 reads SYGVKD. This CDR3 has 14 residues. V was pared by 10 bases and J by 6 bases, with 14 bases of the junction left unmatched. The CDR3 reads CATADGTRALEQYF. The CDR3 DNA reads TGTGCCACCGCCGATGGGACTAGGGCTCTCGAGCAGTACTTC.

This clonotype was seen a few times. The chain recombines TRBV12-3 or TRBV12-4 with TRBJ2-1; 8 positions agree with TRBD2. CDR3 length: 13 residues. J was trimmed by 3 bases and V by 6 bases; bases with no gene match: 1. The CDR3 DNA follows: TGTGCCAGCAGGAGCGGGAGCTACAATGAGCAGTTCTTC. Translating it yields CASRSGSYNEQFF.

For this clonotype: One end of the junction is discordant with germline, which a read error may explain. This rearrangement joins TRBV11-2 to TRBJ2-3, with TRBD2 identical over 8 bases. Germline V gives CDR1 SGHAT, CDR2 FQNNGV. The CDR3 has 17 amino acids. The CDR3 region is CANSQDWVAGRSDTQYF. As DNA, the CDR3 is TGTGCCAACAGCCAAGATTGGGTAGCGGGACGATCAGATACGCAGTATTTT.

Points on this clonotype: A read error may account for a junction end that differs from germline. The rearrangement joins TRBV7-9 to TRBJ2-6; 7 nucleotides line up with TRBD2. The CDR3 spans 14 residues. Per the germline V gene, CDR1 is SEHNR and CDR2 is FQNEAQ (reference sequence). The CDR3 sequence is CASSSLAENNVRTF. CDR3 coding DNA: TGTGCCAGCAGCTCCCTAGCGGAGAACAACGTCCGGACTTTC.

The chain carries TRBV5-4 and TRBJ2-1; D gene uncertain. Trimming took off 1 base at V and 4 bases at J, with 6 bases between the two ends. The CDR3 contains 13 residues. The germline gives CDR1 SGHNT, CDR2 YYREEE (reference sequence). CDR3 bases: TGTGCCAGCAGCTTGCACCCTTACAATGAGCAGTTCTTC. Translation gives CASSLHPYNEQFF. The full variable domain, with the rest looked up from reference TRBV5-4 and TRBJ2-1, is ETGVTQSPTHLIKTRGQQVTLRCSSQSGHNTVSWYQQALGQGPQFIFQYYREEENGRGNFPPRFSGLQFPNYSSELNVNALELDDSALYLCASSLHPYNEQFFGPGTRLTVL.

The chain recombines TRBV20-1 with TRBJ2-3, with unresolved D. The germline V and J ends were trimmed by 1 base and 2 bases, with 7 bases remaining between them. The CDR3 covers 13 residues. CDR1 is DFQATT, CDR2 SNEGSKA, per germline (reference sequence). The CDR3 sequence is CSARGFSTDTQYF. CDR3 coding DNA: TGCAGTGCTAGAGGGTTCTCCACAGATACGCAGTATTTT.

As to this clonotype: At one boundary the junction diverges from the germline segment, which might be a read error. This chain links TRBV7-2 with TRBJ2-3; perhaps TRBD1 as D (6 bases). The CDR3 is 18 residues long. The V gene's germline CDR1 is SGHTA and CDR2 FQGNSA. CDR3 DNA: TGTGCCAGCAGCTTCTCGGTGCGAGGGATAGGGGGTACAGGTACGCAGTATTTT. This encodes CASSFSVRGIGGTGTQYF.

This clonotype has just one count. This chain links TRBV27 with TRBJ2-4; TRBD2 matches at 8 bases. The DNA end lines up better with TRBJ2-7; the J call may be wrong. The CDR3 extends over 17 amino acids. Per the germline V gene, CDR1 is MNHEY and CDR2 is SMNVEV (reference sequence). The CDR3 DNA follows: TGTGCCAGCAGTCGCCCTCTCTCAGCAGCGGGAGTCTACGAGCAGTACTTC. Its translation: CASSRPLSAAGVYEQYF.

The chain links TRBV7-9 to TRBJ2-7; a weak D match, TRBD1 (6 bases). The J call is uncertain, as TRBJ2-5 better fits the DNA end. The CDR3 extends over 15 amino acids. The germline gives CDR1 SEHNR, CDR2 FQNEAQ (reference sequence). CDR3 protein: CASRTGQIPSETQYF. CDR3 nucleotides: TGTGCCAGCAGAACAGGACAGATTCCTTCCGAGACCCAGTACTTC.

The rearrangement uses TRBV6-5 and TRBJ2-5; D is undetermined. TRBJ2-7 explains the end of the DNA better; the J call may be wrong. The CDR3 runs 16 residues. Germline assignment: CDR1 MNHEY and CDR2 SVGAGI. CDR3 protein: CASSYSMSARAYEQYF. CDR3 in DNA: TGTGCCAGCAGTTACTCGATGTCGGCACGCGCCTACGAGCAGTACTTC.

CDR3 nucleotides: TGTGCCAGCTCCTTCGCCGGGACCCCTAGTACAGATACGCAGTATTTT. Translation: CASSFAGTPSTDTQYF. V usage is TRBV14 and J usage is TRBJ2-3; D tentatively reads TRBD1 or TRBD2 (5 bases each). The V end lost 8 bases, the J end lost 3 bases, and 21 bases lay between the germline ends. The germline gives CDR1 SGHDN, CDR2 FVKESK. This CDR3 has 16 residues.

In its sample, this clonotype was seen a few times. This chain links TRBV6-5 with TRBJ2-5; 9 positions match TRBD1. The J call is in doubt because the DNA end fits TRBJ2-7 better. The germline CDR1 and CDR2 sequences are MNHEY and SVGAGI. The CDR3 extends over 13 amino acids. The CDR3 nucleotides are TGTGCCAGCAGTAGCACAGGGGGCTCCGAGCAGTACTTC. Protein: CASSSTGGSEQYF.

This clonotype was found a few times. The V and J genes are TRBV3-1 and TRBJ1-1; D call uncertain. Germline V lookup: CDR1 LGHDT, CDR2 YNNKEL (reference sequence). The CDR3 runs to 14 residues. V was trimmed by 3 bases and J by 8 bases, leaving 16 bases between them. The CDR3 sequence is CASSQIFGGIEAFF. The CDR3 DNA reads TGTGCCAGCAGCCAGATCTTTGGAGGAATCGAAGCTTTCTTT.

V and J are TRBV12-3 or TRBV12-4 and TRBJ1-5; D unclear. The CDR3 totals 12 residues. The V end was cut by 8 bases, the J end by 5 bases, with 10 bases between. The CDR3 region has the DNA TGTGCCAGCGCGGGCGTGGATCAGCCCCAGCATTTT. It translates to CASAGVDQPQHF.

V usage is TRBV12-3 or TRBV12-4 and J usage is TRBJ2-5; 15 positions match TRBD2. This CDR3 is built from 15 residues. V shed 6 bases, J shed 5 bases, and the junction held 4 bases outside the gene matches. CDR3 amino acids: CASSHGTSGGETQYF. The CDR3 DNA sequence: TGTGCCAGCAGCCACGGGACTAGCGGGGGGGAGACCCAGTACTTC.

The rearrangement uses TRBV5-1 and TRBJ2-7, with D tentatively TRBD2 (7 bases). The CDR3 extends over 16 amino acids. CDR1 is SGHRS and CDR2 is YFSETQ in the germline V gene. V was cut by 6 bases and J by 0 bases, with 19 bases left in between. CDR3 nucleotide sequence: TGCGCCAGCAATTCTGGAGGGGGGGCCTTCTCCTACGAGCAGTACTTC. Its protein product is CASNSGGGAFSYEQYF.